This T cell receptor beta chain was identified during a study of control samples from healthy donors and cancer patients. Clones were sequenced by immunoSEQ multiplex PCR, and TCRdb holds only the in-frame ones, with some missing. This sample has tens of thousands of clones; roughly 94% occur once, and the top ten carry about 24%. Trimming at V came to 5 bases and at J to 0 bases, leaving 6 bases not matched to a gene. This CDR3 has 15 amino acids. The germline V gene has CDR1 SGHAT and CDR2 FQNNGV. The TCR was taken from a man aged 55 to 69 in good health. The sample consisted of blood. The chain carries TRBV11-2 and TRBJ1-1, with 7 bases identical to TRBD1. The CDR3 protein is CASSRWDRVNTEAFF. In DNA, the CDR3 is TGTGCCAGCAGCCGCTGGGACAGAGTGAACACTGAAGCTTTCTTT.